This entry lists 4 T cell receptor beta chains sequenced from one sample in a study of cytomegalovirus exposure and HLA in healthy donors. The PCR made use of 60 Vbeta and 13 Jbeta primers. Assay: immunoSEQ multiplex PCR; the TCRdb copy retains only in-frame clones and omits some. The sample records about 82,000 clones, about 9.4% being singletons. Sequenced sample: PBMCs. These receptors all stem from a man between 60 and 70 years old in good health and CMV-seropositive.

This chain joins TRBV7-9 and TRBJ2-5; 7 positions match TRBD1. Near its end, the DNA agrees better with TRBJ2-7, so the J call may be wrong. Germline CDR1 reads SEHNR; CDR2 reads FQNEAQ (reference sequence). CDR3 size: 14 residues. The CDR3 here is CASSRRDSSYEQYF. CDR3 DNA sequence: TGTGCCAGCAGCCGTAGGGACAGCTCCTACGAGCAGTACTTC.

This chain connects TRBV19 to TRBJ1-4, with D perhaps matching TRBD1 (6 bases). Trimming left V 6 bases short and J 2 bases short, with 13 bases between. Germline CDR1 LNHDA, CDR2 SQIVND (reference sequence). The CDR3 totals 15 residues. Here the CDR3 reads CASRDSGATNEKLFF. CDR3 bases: TGTGCCAGTAGGGACAGCGGGGCGACTAATGAAAAACTGTTTTTT.

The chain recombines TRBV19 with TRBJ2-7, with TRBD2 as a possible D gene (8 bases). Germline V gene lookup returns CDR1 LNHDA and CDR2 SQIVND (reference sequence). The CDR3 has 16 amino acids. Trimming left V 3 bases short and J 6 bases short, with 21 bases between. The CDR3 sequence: CASSIARGTRSVEQYF. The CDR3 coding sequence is TGTGCCAGTAGTATCGCCAGGGGGACTAGAAGTGTCGAGCAGTACTTC.

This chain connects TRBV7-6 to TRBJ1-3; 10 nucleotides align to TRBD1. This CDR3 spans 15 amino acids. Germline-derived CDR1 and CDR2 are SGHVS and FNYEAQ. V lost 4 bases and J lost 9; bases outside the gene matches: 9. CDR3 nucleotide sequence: TGTGCCAGCAGCTCTTCGACAGGGGGCGGTGGCACCATATATTTT. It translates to CASSSSTGGGGTIYF.